This T cell receptor beta chain was obtained from a study of T cell responses to AZD1222 COVID-19 vaccine. Study summary: It was second doses at about 4 or about 12 weeks that were pooled.

Profiling relied on immunoSEQ multiplex PCR, and the TCRdb table lists in-frame clones only, not all of them. The sample contains 95,000 to 100,000 clones, roughly nine tenths of which appear only once. The CDR3 extends over 17 amino acids. J lost 1 base, V lost 2 bases, and 8 bases had no gene match. Germline-derived CDR1 and CDR2 are MGHRA and YSYEKL. Sequencing was performed on peripheral blood, taken on day 0 of AZD1222 vaccination. The V call is TRBV4-1, the J call TRBJ1-5; 7 bases line up with TRBD1. This sequence was found in an adult in good health. DNA of the CDR3: TGCGCCAGCAGCCAAAGACCAGGGGGTCTGAGCAATCAGCCCCAGCATTTT. Translated, it gives CASSQRPGGLSNQPQHF.